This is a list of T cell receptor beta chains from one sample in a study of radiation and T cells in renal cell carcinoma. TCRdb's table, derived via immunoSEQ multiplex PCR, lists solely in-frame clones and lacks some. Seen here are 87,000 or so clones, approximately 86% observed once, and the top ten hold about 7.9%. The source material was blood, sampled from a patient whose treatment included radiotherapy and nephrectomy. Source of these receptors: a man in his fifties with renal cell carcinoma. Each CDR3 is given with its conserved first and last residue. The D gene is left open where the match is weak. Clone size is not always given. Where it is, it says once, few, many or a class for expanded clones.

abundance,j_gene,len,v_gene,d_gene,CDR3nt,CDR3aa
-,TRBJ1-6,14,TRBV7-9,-,TGTGCCAGCAGCTCCCTCGGGGACGACTCACCCCTCCACTTT,CASSSLGDDSPLHF
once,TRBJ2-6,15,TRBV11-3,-,TGTGCCAGCAGCCCGGGGGGCAGTGGGGCCAACGTCCTGACTTTC,CASSPGGSGANVLTF
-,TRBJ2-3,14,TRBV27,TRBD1,TGTGCCAGCGGCCATGGACAGGGGACAGATACGCAGTATTTT,CASGHGQGTDTQYF
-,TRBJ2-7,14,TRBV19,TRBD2,TGTGCCAGTACCAGCGGGAGGGCCCCCTACGAGCAGTACTTC,CASTSGRAPYEQYF
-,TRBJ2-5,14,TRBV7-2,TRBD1,TGTGCCAGCAGCTTCGACAGGGGGATTGAGACCCAGTACTTC,CASSFDRGIETQYF
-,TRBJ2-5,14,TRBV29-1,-,TGCAGCGTTGAGGGCAGGGCACTCCAAGAGACCCAGTACTTC,CSVEGRALQETQYF
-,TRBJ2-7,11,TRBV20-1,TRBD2,TGCAGTGCTCGGACTAGCGGTGAGCAGTACTTC,CSARTSGEQYF
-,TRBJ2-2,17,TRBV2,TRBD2,TGTGCCAGCAGTGAAGAGGCTAGCGGGCCCAACACCGGGGAGCTGTTTTTT,CASSEEASGPNTGELFF
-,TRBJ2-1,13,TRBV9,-,TGTGCCAGCAGCGTAGGCTACACGGTTGAGCAGTTCTTC,CASSVGYTVEQFF
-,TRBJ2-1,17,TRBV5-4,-,TGTGCCAGCAGCTCTAAAAACCAGGGAAGCTCCTACAATGAGCAGTTCTTC,CASSSKNQGSSYNEQFF